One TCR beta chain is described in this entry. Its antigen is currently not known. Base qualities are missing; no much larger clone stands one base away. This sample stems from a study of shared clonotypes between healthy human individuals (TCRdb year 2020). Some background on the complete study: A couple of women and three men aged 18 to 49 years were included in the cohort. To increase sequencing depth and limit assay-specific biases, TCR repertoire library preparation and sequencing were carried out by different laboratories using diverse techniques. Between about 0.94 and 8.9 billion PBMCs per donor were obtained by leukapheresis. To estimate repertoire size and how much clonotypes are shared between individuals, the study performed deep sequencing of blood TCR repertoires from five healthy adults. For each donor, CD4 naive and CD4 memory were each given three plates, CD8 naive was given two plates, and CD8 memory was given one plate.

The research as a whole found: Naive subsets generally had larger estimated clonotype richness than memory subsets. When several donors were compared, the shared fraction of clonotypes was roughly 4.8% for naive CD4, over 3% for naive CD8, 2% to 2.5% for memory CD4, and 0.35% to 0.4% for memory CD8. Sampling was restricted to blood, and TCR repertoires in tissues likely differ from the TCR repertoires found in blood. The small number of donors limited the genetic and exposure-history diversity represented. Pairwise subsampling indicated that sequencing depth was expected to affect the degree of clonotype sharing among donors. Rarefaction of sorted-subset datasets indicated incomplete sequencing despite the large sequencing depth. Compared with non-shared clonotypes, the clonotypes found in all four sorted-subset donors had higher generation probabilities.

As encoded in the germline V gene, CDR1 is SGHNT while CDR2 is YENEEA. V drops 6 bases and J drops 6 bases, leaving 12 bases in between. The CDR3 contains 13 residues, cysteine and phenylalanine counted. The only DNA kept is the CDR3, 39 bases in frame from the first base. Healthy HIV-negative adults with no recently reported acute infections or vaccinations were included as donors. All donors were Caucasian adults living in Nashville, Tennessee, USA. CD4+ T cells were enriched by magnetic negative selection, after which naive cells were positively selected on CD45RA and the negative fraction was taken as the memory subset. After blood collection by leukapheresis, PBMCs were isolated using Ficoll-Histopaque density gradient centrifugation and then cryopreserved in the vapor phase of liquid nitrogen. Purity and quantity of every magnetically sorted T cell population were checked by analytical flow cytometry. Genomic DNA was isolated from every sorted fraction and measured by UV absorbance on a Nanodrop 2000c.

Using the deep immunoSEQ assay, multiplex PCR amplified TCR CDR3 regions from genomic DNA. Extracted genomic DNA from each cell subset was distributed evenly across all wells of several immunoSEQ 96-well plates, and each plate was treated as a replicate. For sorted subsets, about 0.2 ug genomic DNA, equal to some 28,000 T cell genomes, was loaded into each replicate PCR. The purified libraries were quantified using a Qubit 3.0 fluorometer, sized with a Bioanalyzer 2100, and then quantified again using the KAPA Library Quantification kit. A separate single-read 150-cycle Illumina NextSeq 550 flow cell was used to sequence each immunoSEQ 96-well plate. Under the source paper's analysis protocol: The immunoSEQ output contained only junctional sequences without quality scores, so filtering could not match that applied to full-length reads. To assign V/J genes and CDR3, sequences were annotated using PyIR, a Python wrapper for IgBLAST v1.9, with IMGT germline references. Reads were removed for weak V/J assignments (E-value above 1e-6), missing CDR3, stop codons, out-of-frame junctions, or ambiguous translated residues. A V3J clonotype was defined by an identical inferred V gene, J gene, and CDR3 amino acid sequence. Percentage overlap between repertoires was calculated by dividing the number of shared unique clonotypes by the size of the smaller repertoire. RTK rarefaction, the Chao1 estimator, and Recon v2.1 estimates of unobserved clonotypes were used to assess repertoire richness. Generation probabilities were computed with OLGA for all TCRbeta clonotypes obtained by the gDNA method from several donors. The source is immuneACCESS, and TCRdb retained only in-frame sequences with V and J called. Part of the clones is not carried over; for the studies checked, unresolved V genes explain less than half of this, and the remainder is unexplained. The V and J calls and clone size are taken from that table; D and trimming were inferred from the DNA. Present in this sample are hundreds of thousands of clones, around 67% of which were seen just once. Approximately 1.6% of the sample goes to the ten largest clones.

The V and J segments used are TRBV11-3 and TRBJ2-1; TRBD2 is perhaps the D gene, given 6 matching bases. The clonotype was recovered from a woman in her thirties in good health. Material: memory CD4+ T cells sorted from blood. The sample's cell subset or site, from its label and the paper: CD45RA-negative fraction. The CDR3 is CASREGLSNEQFF. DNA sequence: TGTGCCAGCAGAGAGGGACTTTCCAATGAGCAGTTCTTC.